Many counts were recorded for the clone carrying this TCR beta chain. The target antigen is unknown. This CDR3 contains 15 residues. Germline-derived CDR1 and CDR2 are MNHEY and SVGEGT. With 2 bases removed from V and 3 bases from J, the gap between germline ends came to 13 bases. The sample comes from a study of CD8 T cells in ankylosing spondylitis. Quantitative 5'-RACE with molecular barcodes was used to make the TCR beta libraries. TCRdb recomputed calls from the 5' RACE reads with MiXCR, one row per CDR3 protein. Of 150,000 to 200,000 distinct CDR3 sequences in the sample, 18% were seen once. General study points: For ankylosing spondylitis blood, a TCR beta motif of seven to nine highly homologous variants appeared characteristic. Researchers reportedly found disease-linked clones significantly enriched in matched ankylosing spondylitis synovial fluid. CD8+ disease-linked clones were present at relatively low frequencies in blood.

The sequencing input was blood, either unsorted or a sorted T cell fraction (not recorded which). The rearrangement uses TRBV6-2 or TRBV6-3 and TRBJ1-2, with D perhaps matching TRBD1 (5 bases). The receptor comes from a male donor aged 10 to 30 with ankylosing spondylitis or in good health (not recorded which). The CDR3 sequence is CASSYVTETYYGYTF. As DNA, the CDR3 is TGTGCCAGCAGTTACGTGACAGAAACTTACTATGGCTACACCTTC.